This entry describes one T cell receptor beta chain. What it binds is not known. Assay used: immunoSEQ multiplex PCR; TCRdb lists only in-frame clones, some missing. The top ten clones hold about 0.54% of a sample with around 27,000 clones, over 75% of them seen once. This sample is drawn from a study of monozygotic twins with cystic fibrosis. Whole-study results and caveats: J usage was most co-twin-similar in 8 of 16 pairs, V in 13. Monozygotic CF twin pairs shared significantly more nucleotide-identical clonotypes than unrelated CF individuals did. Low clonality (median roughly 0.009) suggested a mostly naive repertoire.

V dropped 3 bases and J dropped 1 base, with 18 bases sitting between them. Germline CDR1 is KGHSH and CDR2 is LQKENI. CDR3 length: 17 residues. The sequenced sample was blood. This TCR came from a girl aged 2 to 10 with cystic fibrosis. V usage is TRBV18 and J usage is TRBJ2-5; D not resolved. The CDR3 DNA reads TGTGCCAGCTCACCGGAGCCCGTGGCGACACTCCAAGAGACCCAGTACTTC. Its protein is CASSPEPVATLQETQYF.